This T cell receptor (beta chain) was retrieved from a study of T-cell memory formation after mild COVID-19. There are a few counts of this clonotype. TCRdb re-derived calls from the 5' RACE reads in MiXCR, one entry per CDR3 protein. The sample lists about 55,000 distinct CDR3 sequences, roughly 26% seen once, with 43% in the top ten. The sequenced sample was PBMCs or a T cell subset sorted from them (not recorded which). The source of this sequence is a man aged 18 to 30 who had mild COVID-19 (a few samples of this study predate the infection). Cell type and time point are not known.

As DNA, the CDR3 is TGCGCCAGCAGTACGGGACAGGGGGTCAGCGAGCAGTACTTC. Amino acid sequence: CASSTGQGVSEQYF. The chain links TRBV5-1 to TRBJ2-7; 11 positions match TRBD1. CDR1 SGHRS and CDR2 YFSETQ come from the germline V gene. Unmatched junction bases numbered 7, after V lost 5 bases and J lost 6 bases. This CDR3 has 14 amino acids.